The present TCR beta chain was sequenced within a study of T cells in severe cutaneous drug reactions (dated by TCRdb to the late 2010s). General notes on the study: Patients were recruited between the early 2010s and the late 2010s from Taiwan, Thailand and a European registry network. Bulk TCR sequencing was combined with single-cell sequencing, quantitative PCR validation, functional assays and transgenic mouse experiments. Libraries were prepared using iRepertoire multiplex PCR, and a comparison was cited by the authors in which similar capture of abundant clonotypes was shown across iRepertoire and 5' RACE methods with or without UMI. Enrollment was limited to patients whose SJS/TEN or DRESS diagnosis was probable or definite according to RegiSCAR criteria. The Naranjo algorithm and the ALDEN drug causality algorithm were used to identify the culprit drug. Blister fluids/cells, PBMC and other biological samples were taken from patients in the acute stage or the recovery stage. General findings and caveats noted by the study authors: All seven CBZ-SJS/TEN blister samples contained a public TCRbeta CDR3 (mean around 13%), which was undetectable or scarce in tolerant-control and healthy-donor PBMC. Whether the public TCR generalizes to SJS/TEN caused by other drugs was noted by the authors as still needing further study. TRBV12-4 usage was strongly increased in CBZ-SJS/TEN patients, averaging roughly 35% in blister cells and 4.5% to 5% in PBMC.

From the cysteine through the phenylalanine, the CDR3 covers 14 amino acids. No DNA is recorded. The germline V gene sets CDR1 to MDHEN and CDR2 to SYDVKM. For both bulk and single-cell sequencing, libraries were prepared with the iRepertoire multiplex PCR system using TCR subtype-specific primers. Multiplex PCR with primers aimed at the V, D and J gene regions produced the bulk TCR beta libraries. Each sample contributed roughly 100-500 ng of RNA as input for preparing the bulk TCR library. Bulk TCR beta amplicons were sequenced on an Illumina MiSeq. In the original analysis: Sample misassignments and low-quality sequencing reads were removed through quality control steps. CDR3 was defined as the amino acids between the V-gene Y[YFLI]C motif and the J-segment [FW]GXGT motif. The IMGT database was followed for TRBV and TRBJ gene assignments and CDR3 clonotypes. For each sample, TRBV expression was normalized against the mean for the same gene in PBMC from more than 40 healthy donors. Reprocessed by TCRdb, the reads give a single entry per CDR3 protein sequence, without DNA. The authors' filters were not applied to this entry. The sample's table covers about 9,600 distinct CDR3 sequences. The ten largest clonotypes hold 21% of the sample.

Sequencing was performed on donors who were patients with carbamazepine-induced Stevens-Johnson syndrome or toxic epidermal necrolysis (CBZ-SJS/TEN). Next-generation sequencing was used to profile the T cell receptor repertoires of patients with drug-induced severe cutaneous adverse reactions in a search for drug-specific clonotypes. RNA was isolated either from blister cells of skin lesions or from peripheral blood mononuclear cells. Notes on this clonotype: It has no known antigen specificity.

The chain is assembled from TRBV28 and TRBJ2-1; lacking DNA, the TRBD1 call made by TCRdb goes unchecked. Sequences were obtained from cells from a skin blister. The cell subset or site label for this specimen denotes: unsorted cells from skin lesion blisters. The clonotype originates from a human donor with Stevens-Johnson syndrome, a severe cutaneous drug reaction. The CDR3 region reads CASSLRGGAGEQFF. The variable domain in full, with residues beyond the CDR3 obtained from the reference TRBV28 and TRBJ2-1 genes, is DVKVTQSSRYLVKRTGEKVFLECVQDMDHENMFWYRQDPGLGLRLIYFSYDVKMKEKGDIPEGYSVSREKKERFSLILESASTNQTSMYLCASSLRGGAGEQFFGPGTRLTVL.